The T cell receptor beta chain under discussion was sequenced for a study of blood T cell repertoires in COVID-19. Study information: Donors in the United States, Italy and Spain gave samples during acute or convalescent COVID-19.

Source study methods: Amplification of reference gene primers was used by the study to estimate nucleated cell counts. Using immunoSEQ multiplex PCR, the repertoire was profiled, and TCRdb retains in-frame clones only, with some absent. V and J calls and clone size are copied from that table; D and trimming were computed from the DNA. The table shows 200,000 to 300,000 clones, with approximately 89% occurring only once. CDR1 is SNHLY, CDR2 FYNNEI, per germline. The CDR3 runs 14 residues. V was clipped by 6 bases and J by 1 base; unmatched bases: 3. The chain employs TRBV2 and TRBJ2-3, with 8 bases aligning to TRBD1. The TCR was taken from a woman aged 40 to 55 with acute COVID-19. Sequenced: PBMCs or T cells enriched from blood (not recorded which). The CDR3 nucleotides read TGTGCCAGCAGGCAGACAGGGGGCACAGATACGCAGTATTTT. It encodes CASRQTGGTDTQYF. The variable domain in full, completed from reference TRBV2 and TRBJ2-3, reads EPEVTQTPSHQVTQMGQEVILRCVPISNHLYFYWYRQILGQKVEFLVSFYNNEISEKSEIFDDQFSVERPDGSNFTLKIRSTKLEDSAMYFCASRQTGGTDTQYFGPGTRLTVL.